These 10 T cell receptor beta chains share one sample of origin, sequenced in a study of tissue T cells after allogeneic stem cell transplantation. Measured with immunoSEQ multiplex PCR; TCRdb has only the in-frame clones, and not every one. Of around 40,000 clones in the sample, roughly 92% were seen once. The sequencing used blood, collected before transplantation. These receptors originate from a woman aged 35 to 69 who later had graft-versus-host disease after an allogeneic stem cell transplant.

The chain couples TRBV3-1 (or the pseudogene TRBV3-2) to TRBJ1-6, with D possibly being TRBD1 (5 bases). Trimming removed 1 base at V and 7 bases at J, with 11 bases between. Germline-derived CDR1 and CDR2 are LGHDT and YNNKEL (reference sequence). This CDR3 is 15 amino acids long. CDR3 nucleotide sequence: TGTGCCAGCAGCCAAGTCGTCCGGGGGAATTCACCCCTCCACTTT. The encoded protein is CASSQVVRGNSPLHF.

The V call is TRBV24-1, the J call TRBJ1-3; D is undetermined. This CDR3 spans 11 amino acids. V gave up 4 bases and J gave up 7 bases, with 4 bases separating them. The germline V gene encodes CDR1 KGHDR and CDR2 SFDVKD. The CDR3 sequence is CATSEGNTIYF. CDR3 sequence (DNA): TGTGCCACCAGTGAAGGGAACACCATATATTTT.

V and J are TRBV7-2 and TRBJ2-4, with a weak D call TRBD1 (6 bases). CDR1 and CDR2 (germline): SGHTA, FQGNSA. V lost 3 bases and J 10 bases, leaving 13 bases between the germline ends. This CDR3 is built from 13 residues. The CDR3 sequence is CASSFSGEGIQYF. DNA for the CDR3: TGTGCCAGCAGCTTTTCAGGGGAAGGAATTCAGTACTTC.

The genes are TRBV29-1 and TRBJ2-2, with 7 bases that match TRBD1. The CDR3 loop spans 15 amino acids. Trimming removed 6 bases from V and 4 bases from J; junction bases left unmatched: 11. Germline V CDR1 and CDR2: SQVTM, ANQGSEA. The CDR3 here is CSVDNRGPGTGELFF. The CDR3 DNA follows: TGCAGCGTCGATAACAGGGGTCCGGGCACCGGGGAGCTGTTTTTT.

The V call is TRBV12-5, the J call TRBJ1-2; D possibly corresponds to TRBD1 (5 bases). Germline CDR1 and CDR2: LGHNT and FRNRAP. The CDR3 runs to 13 residues. V was trimmed by 7 bases and J by 6 bases, leaving 15 bases between them. The DNA for the CDR3 is TGTGCTAGTGACGAAAAAGGGGAGCATGGCTACACCTTC. Protein sequence: CASDEKGEHGYTF. Filled out from reference TRBV12-5 and TRBJ1-2, the complete variable domain reads DARVTQTPRHKVTEMGQEVTMRCQPILGHNTVFWYRQTMMQGLELLAYFRNRAPLDDSGMPKDRFSAEMPDATLATLKIQPSEPRDSAVYFCASDEKGEHGYTFGSGTRLTVV.

Here the CDR3 DNA reads TGTGCCAGCAGTCCAGGGAATAGCAATCAGCCCCAGCATTTT. Residues: CASSPGNSNQPQHF. The rearrangement joins TRBV27 to TRBJ1-5; D possibly corresponds to TRBD1 (5 bases). Germline lookup yields CDR1 MNHEY and CDR2 SMNVEV (reference sequence). The CDR3 has 14 residues. V was cut by 5 bases and J by 0 bases, with 8 bases left in between.

The chain uses TRBV20-1 and TRBJ2-7, with 8 positions matching TRBD2. The CDR3 is 11 residues long. Unmatched junction bases numbered 2, after V lost 3 bases and J lost 7 bases. The germline CDR1 and CDR2 sequences are DFQATT and SNEGSKA (reference sequence). Here the CDR3 DNA reads TGCAGTGCTAGTCGGGGGGGAGAGCAGTACTTC. Its protein is CSASRGGEQYF.

This chain links TRBV28 with TRBJ2-2; TRBD2 agrees at 9 bases. V lost 2 bases and J lost 7; bases outside the gene matches: 5. Germline loops: CDR1 MDHEN, CDR2 SYDVKM. There are 15 residues in the CDR3. The CDR3 DNA reads TGTGCCAGCAGTTTACCCGCTAGCGGGGACGGGGAGCTGTTTTTT. It codes for CASSLPASGDGELFF.

The chain recombines TRBV28 with TRBJ2-3; 9 bases match TRBD2. The V segment lost 9 bases and the J segment 6 bases; nucleotides outside the gene matches: 7. The CDR3 is made up of 13 amino acids. Germline lookup yields CDR1 MDHEN and CDR2 SYDVKM. The CDR3 bases are TGTGCCAGACAAGCGGGAGGTGGGGATACGCAGTATTTT. Protein: CARQAGGGDTQYF. Variable domain in full (rest from reference TRBV28 and TRBJ2-3): DVKVTQSSRYLVKRTGEKVFLECVQDMDHENMFWYRQDPGLGLRLIYFSYDVKMKEKGDIPEGYSVSREKKERFSLILESASTNQTSMYLCARQAGGGDTQYFGPGTRLTVL.

This clone was recorded only once. This chain uses TRBV2 with TRBJ2-7; D gene unclear. The germline CDR1 and CDR2 sequences are SNHLY and FYNNEI. Trimming removed 1 base at V and 3 bases at J, with 1 base between. The CDR3 runs to 11 residues. CDR3 loop: CASSEVYEQYF. The CDR3 DNA reads TGTGCCAGCAGTGAAGTCTACGAGCAGTACTTC.